Shown below are 5 T cell receptor beta chains from a single sample sequenced in a study of cytomegalovirus exposure and HLA in healthy donors. The PCR contained 60 Vbeta and 13 Jbeta primers. The method was immunoSEQ multiplex PCR; TCRdb's version includes in-frame clones alone and lacks a portion of them. The sample shows some 170,000 clones, just under 80% of them seen only once. Sequencing input: PBMCs. The receptors here all came from a man aged 18 to 29 in good health and CMV-seropositive.

This chain uses TRBV5-1 with TRBJ2-1; perhaps TRBD2 as D (6 bases). CDR1 and CDR2 from the germline V gene are SGHRS and YFSETQ. CDR3 length equals 16 residues. V lost 0 bases and J lost 3, with 13 bases in between. The CDR3 coding sequence is TGCGCCAGCAGCTTGGGGGACTCTGGCTACTACAATGAGCAGTTCTTC. This codes for CASSLGDSGYYNEQFF.

The V call is TRBV5-6, the J call TRBJ1-5; no clear D. V gave up 2 bases and J gave up 2 bases, with 14 bases separating them. This CDR3 comprises 16 residues. From germline, CDR1 is SGHDT and CDR2 YYEEEE. The CDR3 reads CASSFGPGKGNQPQHF. DNA of the CDR3: TGTGCCAGCAGCTTCGGTCCGGGGAAGGGCAATCAGCCCCAGCATTTT. Full variable domain (remainder filled in from reference TRBV5-6 and TRBJ1-5): DAGVTQSPTHLIKTRGQQVTLRCSPKSGHDTVSWYQQALGQGPQFIFQYYEEEERQRGNFPDRFSGHQFPNYSSELNVNALLLGDSALYLCASSFGPGKGNQPQHFGDGTRLSIL.

With regard to this clone: This CDR3 is missing its conserved last phenylalanine or tryptophan, likely due to a read error. This rearrangement joins TRBV27 to TRBJ2-7; 7 bases are a match to TRBD2. The CDR3 loop spans 17 amino acids. Germline values: CDR1 MNHEY, CDR2 SMNVEV (reference sequence). Trimming cost V 6 bases and J 3 bases; bases outside gene matches: 17. CDR3 amino acids: CASSKKIGVGGDYEQYL. As DNA, the CDR3 is TGTGCCAGCAGCAAAAAAATCGGGGTGGGGGGGGACTACGAGCAGTACCTC.

The chain is built from TRBV5-6 and TRBJ1-2; D is undetermined. Germline values: CDR1 SGHDT, CDR2 YYEEEE. There are 13 residues in the CDR3. Trimming shortened V by 0 bases and J by 4 bases, and 7 bases separated the two germline ends. The CDR3 loop is CASSLDTSYGYTF. The CDR3 nucleotides are TGTGCCAGCAGCTTGGATACGAGCTATGGCTACACCTTC. The entire variable domain, with the rest obtained from reference TRBV5-6 and TRBJ1-2, is as follows: DAGVTQSPTHLIKTRGQQVTLRCSPKSGHDTVSWYQQALGQGPQFIFQYYEEEERQRGNFPDRFSGHQFPNYSSELNVNALLLGDSALYLCASSLDTSYGYTFGSGTRLTVV.

Points on this clone: No conserved phenylalanine or tryptophan is present at the end of the CDR3, so a read error is the likely explanation. V and J are TRBV7-8 and TRBJ1-6, with D tentatively TRBD1 (5 bases). Germline lookup yields CDR1 SGHVS and CDR2 FQNEAQ. The CDR3 runs 19 residues. V shed 0 bases and J shed 2 bases, with 17 bases lying between them. CDR3 protein: CASSLAGGRVHTYNSPLHL. DNA of the CDR3: TGTGCCAGCAGCTTAGCAGGTGGCAGGGTACACACCTATAATTCACCCCTCCACCTT.